This T cell receptor beta chain emerged from a study of cytomegalovirus exposure and HLA in healthy donors. Study findings and constraints: The study designated roughly 150 TCR beta chains cytomegalovirus-associated. Whilst most TCR sequences proved rare, a subset of public TCRs occurred across many donors.

V trimming: 4 bases; J trimming: 5 bases; junction bases outside the gene matches: 14. The CDR3 extends over 16 amino acids. In germline, CDR1 is KGHSH, CDR2 LQKENI. Of note for this clone: Antigen: not known.

Here immunoSEQ multiplex PCR was the method, and the copy in TCRdb shows in-frame clones only, minus some. Here the sample spans over 70,000 clones, roughly 94% being singletons. The donors were members of the validation cohort, which comprised about 130 subjects and was separate from the first cohort of 666 subjects. This rearrangement joins TRBV18 to TRBJ2-7; 7 bases map to TRBD1. The source is a woman aged 18-29 years in good health and CMV-seronegative. Sequencing was carried out using PBMCs. CDR3 in DNA: TGTGCCAGCTCACGCTCGACAGGGATCCTAGACCACGAGCAGTACTTC. Translating gives CASSRSTGILDHEQYF.